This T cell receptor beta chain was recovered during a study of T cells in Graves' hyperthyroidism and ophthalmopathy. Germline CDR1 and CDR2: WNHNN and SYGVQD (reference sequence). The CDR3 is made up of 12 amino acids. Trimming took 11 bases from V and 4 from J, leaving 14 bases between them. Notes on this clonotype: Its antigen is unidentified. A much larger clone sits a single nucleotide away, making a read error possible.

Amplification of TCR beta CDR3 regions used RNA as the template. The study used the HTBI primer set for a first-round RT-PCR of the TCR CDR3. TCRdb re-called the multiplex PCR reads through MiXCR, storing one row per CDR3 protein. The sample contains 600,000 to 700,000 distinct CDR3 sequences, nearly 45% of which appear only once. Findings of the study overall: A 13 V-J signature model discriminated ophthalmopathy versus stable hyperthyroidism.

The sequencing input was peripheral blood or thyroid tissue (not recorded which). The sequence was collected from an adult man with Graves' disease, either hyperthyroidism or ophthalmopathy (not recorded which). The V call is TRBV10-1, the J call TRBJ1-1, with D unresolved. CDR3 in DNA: TGCGCCGATCCGGGAGGCGGCACTGAAGCTTTCTTT. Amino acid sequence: CADPGGGTEAFF.